The clone carrying this T cell receptor beta chain showed up just a few times. Its target is not known. The sample comes from a study of blood T cells in healthy people across ages. Study-level results: Per million T cells, the diversity of TCR beta decreased roughly linearly as age advanced.

The use of a sample-barcoded 5' primer and a J-beta primer mix characterized a second PCR of roughly 6 to 12 cycles. Tagging of each cDNA molecule was performed by a template-switch adaptor with 12 random nucleotides. A single record per CDR3 protein comes from TCRdb applying MiXCR to the 5' RACE reads. The data contain around 780,000 distinct CDR3 sequences, 45% to 70% of them singletons. Total RNA extracted from each sample amounted to at least 6 micrograms. The CDR3 extends over 14 amino acids. Trimming removed 8 bases at V and 0 bases at J, with 13 bases between. Germline V gene sequence: CDR1 LNHNV, CDR2 YYDKDF (reference sequence).

Source material: blood. This sequence was found in a man between 40 and 49 years old in good health. The chain combines TRBV15 with TRBJ2-5, with D maybe TRBD1 (6 bases). The CDR3 DNA is TGTGCCACCTCACAGGGTTTGAACCAAGAGACCCAGTACTTC. It translates to CATSQGLNQETQYF. Combining the CDR3 with reference TRBV15 and TRBJ2-5 gives the whole variable domain DAMVIQNPRYQVTQFGKPVTLSCSQTLNHNVMYWYQQKSSQAPKLLFHYYDKDFNNEADTPDNFQSRRPNTSFCFLDIRSPGLGDTAMYLCATSQGLNQETQYFGPGTRLLVL.